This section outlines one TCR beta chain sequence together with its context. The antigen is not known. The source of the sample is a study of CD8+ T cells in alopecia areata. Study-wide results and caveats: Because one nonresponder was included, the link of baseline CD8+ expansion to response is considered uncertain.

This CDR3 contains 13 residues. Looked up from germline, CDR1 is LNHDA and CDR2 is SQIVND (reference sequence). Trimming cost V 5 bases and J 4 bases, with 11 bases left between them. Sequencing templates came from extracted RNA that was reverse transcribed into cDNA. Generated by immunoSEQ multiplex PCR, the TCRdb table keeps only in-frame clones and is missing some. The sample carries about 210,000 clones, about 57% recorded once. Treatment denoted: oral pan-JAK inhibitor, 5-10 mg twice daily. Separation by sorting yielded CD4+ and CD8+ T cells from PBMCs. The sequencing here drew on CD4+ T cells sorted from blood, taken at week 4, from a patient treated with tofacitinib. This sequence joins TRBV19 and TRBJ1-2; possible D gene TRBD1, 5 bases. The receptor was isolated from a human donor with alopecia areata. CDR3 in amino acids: CASSRGLTYGYTF. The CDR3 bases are TGTGCCAGTAGTCGGGGGTTGACCTATGGCTACACCTTC. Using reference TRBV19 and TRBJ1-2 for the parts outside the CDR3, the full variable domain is DGGITQSPKYLFRKEGQNVTLSCEQNLNHDAMYWYRQDPGQGLRLIYYSQIVNDFQKGDIAEGYSVSREKKESFPLTVTSAQKNPTAFYLCASSRGLTYGYTFGSGTRLTVV.